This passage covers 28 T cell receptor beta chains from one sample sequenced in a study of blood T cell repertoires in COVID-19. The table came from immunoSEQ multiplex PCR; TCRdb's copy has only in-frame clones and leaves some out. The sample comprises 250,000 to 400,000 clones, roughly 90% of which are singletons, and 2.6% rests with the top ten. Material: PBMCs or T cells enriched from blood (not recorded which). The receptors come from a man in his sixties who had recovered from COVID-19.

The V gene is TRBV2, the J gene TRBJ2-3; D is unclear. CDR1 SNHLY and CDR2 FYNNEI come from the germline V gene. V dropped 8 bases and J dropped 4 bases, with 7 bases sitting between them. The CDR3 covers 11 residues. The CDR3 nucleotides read TGTGCCAGCCTGGCCCCAGATACGCAGTATTTT. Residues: CASLAPDTQYF.

This chain's CDR3 is CASSFRNTRGSGQFF. Written as DNA, the CDR3 is TGTGCCAGCAGCTTTAGAAACACCAGGGGCTCCGGGCAGTTCTTC. This chain connects TRBV13 to TRBJ2-1; a weak D match, TRBD1 (6 bases). Germline V CDR1 and CDR2: PRHDT, FYEKMQ (reference sequence). V lost 3 bases and J lost 12, with 21 bases in between. The CDR3 consists of 15 residues.

This CDR3 reads CASSVQRSSYNEQFF. For the CDR3, the DNA is TGTGCCAGCAGCGTACAGCGGAGCTCCTACAATGAGCAGTTCTTC. The chain uses TRBV7-2 and TRBJ2-1; tentatively, D is TRBD2 (5 bases). CDR3 length: 15 residues. Trimming took 5 bases from V and 0 from J, leaving 11 bases between them. CDR1 SGHTA and CDR2 FQGNSA come from the germline V gene.

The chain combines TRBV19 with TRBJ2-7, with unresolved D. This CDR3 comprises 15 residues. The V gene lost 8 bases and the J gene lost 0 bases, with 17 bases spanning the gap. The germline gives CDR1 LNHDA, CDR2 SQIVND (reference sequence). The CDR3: CASAQLATSSYEQYF. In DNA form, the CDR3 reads TGTGCCAGTGCTCAATTGGCCACATCCTCCTACGAGCAGTACTTC.

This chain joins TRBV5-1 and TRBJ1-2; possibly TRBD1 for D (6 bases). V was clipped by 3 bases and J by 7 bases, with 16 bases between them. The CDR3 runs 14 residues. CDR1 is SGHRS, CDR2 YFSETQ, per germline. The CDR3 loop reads CASSSQQGVGGYTF. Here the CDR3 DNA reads TGCGCCAGCAGCTCCCAACAGGGAGTGGGTGGCTACACCTTC.

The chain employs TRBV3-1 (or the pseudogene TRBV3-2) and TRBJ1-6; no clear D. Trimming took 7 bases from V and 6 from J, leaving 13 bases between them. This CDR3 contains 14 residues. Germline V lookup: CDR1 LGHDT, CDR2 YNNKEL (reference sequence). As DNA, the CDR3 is TGTGCCAGCAACCCTGGTTTGGCTAATTCACCCCTCCACTTT. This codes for CASNPGLANSPLHF.

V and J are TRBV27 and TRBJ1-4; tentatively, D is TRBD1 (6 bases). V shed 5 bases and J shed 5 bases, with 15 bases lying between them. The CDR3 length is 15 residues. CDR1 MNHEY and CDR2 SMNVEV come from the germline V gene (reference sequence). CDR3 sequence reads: CASSQSTGENEKLFF. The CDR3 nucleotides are TGTGCCAGCAGTCAATCGACAGGAGAAAATGAAAAACTGTTTTTT. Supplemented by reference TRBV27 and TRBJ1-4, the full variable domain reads EAQVTQNPRYLITVTGKKLTVTCSQNMNHEYMSWYRQDPGLGLRQIYYSMNVEVTDKGDVPEGYKVSRKEKRNFPLILESPSPNQTSLYFCASSQSTGENEKLFFGSGTQLSVL.

CDR3 DNA sequence: TGTGCCAGCAGCGGCAGGGCCAACACTGAAGCTTTCTTT. Protein sequence: CASSGRANTEAFF. This rearrangement joins TRBV3-1 (or the pseudogene TRBV3-2) to TRBJ1-1; a possible D gene is TRBD1 (5 bases). Per the germline V gene, CDR1 is LGHDT and CDR2 is YNNKEL (reference sequence). The germline V and J ends were trimmed by 5 bases and 2 bases, with 9 bases remaining between them. CDR3 length: 13 residues.

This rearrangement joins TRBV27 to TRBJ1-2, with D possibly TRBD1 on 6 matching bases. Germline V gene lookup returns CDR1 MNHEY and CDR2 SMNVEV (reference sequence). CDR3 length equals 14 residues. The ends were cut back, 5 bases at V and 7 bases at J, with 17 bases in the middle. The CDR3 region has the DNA TGTGCCAGCAGTCCAGCCGGGGGGCTGGGTGGCTACACCTTC. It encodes CASSPAGGLGGYTF.

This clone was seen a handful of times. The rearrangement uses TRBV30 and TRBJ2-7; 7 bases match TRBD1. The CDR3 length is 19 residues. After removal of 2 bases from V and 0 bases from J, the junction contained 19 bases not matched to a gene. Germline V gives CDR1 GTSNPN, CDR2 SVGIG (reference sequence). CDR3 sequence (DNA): TGTGCCTGGAGTCCCTCTCTTTGGTCTCGAGGGGACAGCTCCTACGAGCAGTACTTC. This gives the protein CAWSPSLWSRGDSSYEQYF.

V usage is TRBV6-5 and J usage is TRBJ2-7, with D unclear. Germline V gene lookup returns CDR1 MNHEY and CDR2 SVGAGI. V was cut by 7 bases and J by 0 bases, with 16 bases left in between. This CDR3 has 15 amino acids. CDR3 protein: CASTILVPDSYEQYF. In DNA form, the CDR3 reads TGTGCCAGCACCATTCTAGTCCCCGACTCCTACGAGCAGTACTTC.

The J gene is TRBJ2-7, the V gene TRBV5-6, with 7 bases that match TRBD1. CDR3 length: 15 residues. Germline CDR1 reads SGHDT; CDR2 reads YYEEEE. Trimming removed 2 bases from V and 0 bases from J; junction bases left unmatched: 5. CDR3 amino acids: CASSFRGTDSYEQYF. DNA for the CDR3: TGTGCCAGCAGCTTCCGAGGGACAGACTCCTACGAGCAGTACTTC. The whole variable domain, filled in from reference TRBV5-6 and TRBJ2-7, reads DAGVTQSPTHLIKTRGQQVTLRCSPKSGHDTVSWYQQALGQGPQFIFQYYEEEERQRGNFPDRFSGHQFPNYSSELNVNALLLGDSALYLCASSFRGTDSYEQYFGPGTRLTVT.

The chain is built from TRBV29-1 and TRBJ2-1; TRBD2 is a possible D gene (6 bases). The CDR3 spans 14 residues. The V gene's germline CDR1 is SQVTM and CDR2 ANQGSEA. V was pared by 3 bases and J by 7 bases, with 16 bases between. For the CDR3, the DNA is TGCAGCGTTGAGAACCGGGGGAAATGGAATGAGCAGTTCTTC. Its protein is CSVENRGKWNEQFF.

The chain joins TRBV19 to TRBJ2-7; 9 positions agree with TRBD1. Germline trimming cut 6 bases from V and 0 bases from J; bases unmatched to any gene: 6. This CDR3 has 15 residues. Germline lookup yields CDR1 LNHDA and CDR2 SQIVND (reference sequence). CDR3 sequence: CASSIGTGSSYEQYF. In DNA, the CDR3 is TGTGCCAGTAGCATCGGGACAGGGAGCTCCTACGAGCAGTACTTC.

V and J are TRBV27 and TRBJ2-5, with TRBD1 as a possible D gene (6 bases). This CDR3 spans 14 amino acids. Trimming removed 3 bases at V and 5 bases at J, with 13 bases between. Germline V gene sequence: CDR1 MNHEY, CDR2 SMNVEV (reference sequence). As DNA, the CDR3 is TGTGCCAGCAGTTTGGGGGCCCCGAGGGAGACCCAGTACTTC. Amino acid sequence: CASSLGAPRETQYF.

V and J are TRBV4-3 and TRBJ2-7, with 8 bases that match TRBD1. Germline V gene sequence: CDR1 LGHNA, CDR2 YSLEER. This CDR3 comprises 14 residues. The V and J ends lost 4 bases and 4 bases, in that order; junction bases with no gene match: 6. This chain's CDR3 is CASSPGQGLYEQYF. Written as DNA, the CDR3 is TGCGCCAGCAGCCCCGGACAGGGCCTATACGAGCAGTACTTC.

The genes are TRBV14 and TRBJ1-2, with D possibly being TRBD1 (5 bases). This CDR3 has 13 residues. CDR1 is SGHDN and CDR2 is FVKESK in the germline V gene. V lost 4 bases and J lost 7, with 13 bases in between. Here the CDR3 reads CASSPYPGSGYTF. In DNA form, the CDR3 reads TGTGCCAGCAGCCCATATCCAGGGTCTGGCTACACCTTC.

The CDR3: CAISAGRERVYNEQFF. The CDR3, as DNA: TGTGCCATCAGTGCGGGGCGGGAGAGAGTGTACAATGAGCAGTTCTTC. The gene calls are TRBV10-3 and TRBJ2-1, with 7 bases lining up with TRBD2. Germline-derived CDR1 and CDR2 are ENHRY and SYGVKD. The CDR3 runs 16 residues. V lost 4 bases, J lost 4 bases, and 10 bases stayed unmatched.

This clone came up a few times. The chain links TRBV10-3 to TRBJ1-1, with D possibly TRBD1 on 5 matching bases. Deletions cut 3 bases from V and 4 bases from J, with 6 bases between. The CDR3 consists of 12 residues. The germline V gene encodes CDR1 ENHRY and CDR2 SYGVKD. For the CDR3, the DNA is TGTGCCATCAGTGACGGGGGCACTGAAGCTTTCTTT. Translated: CAISDGGTEAFF.

The DNA of the CDR3 is TGTGCCAGCAGCTCCGACCCAGGGAACACCGGGGAGCTGTTTTTT. Residues: CASSSDPGNTGELFF. This chain connects TRBV7-3 to TRBJ2-2; unclear D gene. Trimming stripped 4 bases from V and 1 base from J, with 10 bases between. Germline CDR1 is SGHTA and CDR2 is FQGTGA. There are 15 residues in the CDR3.

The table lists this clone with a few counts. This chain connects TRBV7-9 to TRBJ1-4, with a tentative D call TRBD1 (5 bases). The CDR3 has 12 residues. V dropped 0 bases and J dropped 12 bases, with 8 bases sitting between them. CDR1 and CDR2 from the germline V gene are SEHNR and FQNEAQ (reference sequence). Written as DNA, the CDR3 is TGTGCCAGCAGCTTAGCTGAGACAGAACTGTTTTTT. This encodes CASSLAETELFF.

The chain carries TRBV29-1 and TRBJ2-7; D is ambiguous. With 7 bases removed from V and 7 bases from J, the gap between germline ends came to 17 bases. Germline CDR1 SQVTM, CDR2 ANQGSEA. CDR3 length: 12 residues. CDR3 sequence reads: CSAGNPNREQYF. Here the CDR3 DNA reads TGCAGCGCCGGCAACCCAAATCGGGAGCAGTACTTC.

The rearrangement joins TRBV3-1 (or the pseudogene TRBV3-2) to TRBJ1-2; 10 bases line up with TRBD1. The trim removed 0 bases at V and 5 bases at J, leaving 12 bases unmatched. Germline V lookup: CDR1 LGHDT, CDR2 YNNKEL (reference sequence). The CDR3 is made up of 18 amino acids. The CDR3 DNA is TGTGCCAGCAGCCAAGACCGGGACAGGGGAACCCCTAGGTATGGCTACACCTTC. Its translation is CASSQDRDRGTPRYGYTF.

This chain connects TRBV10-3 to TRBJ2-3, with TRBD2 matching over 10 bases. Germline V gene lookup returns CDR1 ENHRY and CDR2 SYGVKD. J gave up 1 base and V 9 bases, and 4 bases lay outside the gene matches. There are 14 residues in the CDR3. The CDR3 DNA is TGTGCCATGAGCAGCGGGGGGGGCACAGATACGCAGTATTTT. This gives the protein CAMSSGGGTDTQYF.

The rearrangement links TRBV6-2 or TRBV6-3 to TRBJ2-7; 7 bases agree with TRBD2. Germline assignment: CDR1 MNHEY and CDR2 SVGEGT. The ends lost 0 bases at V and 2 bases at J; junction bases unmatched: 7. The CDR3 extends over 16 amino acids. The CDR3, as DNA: TGTGCCAGCAGTTACTCGTGGCGGGGGACCACCTACGAGCAGTACTTC. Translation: CASSYSWRGTTYEQYF.

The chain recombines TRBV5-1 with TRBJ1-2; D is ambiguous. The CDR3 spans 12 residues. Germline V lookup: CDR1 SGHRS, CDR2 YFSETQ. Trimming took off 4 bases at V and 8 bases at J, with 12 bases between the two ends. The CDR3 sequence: CASSPAGQGYTF. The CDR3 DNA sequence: TGCGCCAGCAGCCCCGCGGGTCAAGGCTACACCTTC.

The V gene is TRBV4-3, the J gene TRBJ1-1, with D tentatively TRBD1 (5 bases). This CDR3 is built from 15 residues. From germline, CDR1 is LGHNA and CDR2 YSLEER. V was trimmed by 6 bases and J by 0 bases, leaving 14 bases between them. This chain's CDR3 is CASSRGGSMNTEAFF. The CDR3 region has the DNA TGCGCCAGCAGTAGGGGTGGCAGCATGAACACTGAAGCTTTCTTT.

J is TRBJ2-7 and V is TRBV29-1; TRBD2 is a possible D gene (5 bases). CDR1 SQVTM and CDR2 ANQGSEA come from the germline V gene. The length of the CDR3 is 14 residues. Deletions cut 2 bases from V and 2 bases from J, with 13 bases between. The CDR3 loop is CSVESGGGPYEQYF. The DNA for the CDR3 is TGCAGCGTTGAAAGCGGCGGCGGTCCCTACGAGCAGTACTTC.